Included here is one T cell receptor (beta chain) sequence, with context. The data belong to a study of blood T cells in healthy people across ages. Primers used in a second PCR of roughly 6 to 11 cycles were a sample-barcoded 5' primer and a J-beta primer mix. From the 5' RACE reads, TCRdb called clonotypes with MiXCR, one entry per CDR3 protein. The sample has 600,000 to 900,000 distinct CDR3 sequences, roughly 24% seen once. CDR1 is SGHRS and CDR2 is YFSETQ in the germline V gene. The ends lost 0 bases at V and 2 bases at J; junction bases unmatched: 4. This CDR3 region has 16 residues. The data also belong to a second study, concerning T cells of mothers and their children. That work adds: Samples came from a few healthy Caucasian mothers and their six children.

The sequenced sample consisted of blood. This chain joins TRBV5-1 and TRBJ2-1; 8 bases are shared with TRBD1. This TCR was recovered from a boy younger than 18 in good health. The CDR3 protein is CASSLGDRRTYNEQFF. CDR3 nucleotides: TGCGCCAGCAGCTTGGGGGACAGGCGGACCTACAATGAGCAGTTCTTC.